This T cell receptor (beta chain) was profiled in a study of T cell clonality in common variable immunodeficiency. Study-wide results and caveats: In common variable immunodeficiency, TCR beta chains reportedly carried fewer deletions and N-nucleotide insertions. CVID subjects shared fewer TCRbeta clones than healthy controls did. Patient heterogeneity in the CVID cohort limited correlations between repertoire features and clinical complications.

Some clones are missing from TCRdb's copy, which holds only in-frame ones; the method was immunoSEQ multiplex PCR. This sample comprises roughly 58,000 clones, none seen once only. This clone was seen at least ten times. Its target is not known. The read terminates 3 residues ahead of where the CDR3 ends, so the germline J gene completes it. The CDR3 runs 15 residues. V shed 5 bases, J shed 7 bases, and the junction held 7 bases outside the gene matches. Germline V gene data show CDR1 as MNHEY and CDR2 as SMNVEV (reference sequence). Material for sequencing was peripheral blood mononuclear cells. The chain uses TRBV27 and TRBJ1-5; 11 nucleotides match TRBD1. This sequence was found in a person aged 18 to 69 in good health. CDR3 DNA (partial): TGTGCCAGCAGTATACTGGGACAGGGGGGCCAGCCC. This codes for CASSILGQGGQP. The complete CDR3 protein is CASSILGQGGQPQHF.